This T cell receptor (beta chain) came from a study of cytomegalovirus exposure and HLA in healthy donors. Findings and limits, study-wide: A later analysis reportedly found fewer N-insertions in an Asian-associated ancestry cluster than the roughly 680-donor mean. It was shown in a later analysis that HLA-associated TCR beta chains were more clonally expanded than other, equally common chains. There were some public TCRs occurring in many donors, but most TCR sequences were rare. Reportedly, cytomegalovirus status was diagnosed with high sensitivity and specificity.

Germline assignment: CDR1 MGHRA and CDR2 YSYEKL. This CDR3 has 15 residues. Trimming left V 1 base short and J 2 bases short, with 12 bases between. A remark on this clone: No antigen is known for it.

13 Jbeta primers and 60 Vbeta primers were used for the PCR. Repertoires were generated with immunoSEQ multiplex PCR, while TCRdb's copy carries only in-frame clones and drops some. Of 140,000 or so clones in the sample, 70% to 75% were seen once. The chain carries TRBV4-1 and TRBJ2-7, with D possibly matching TRBD1 (5 bases). The sequence was obtained from a woman in her thirties in good health and CMV-seronegative. Sequencing was carried out using PBMCs. CDR3 nucleotides: TGCGCCAGCAGCCAAGGTAGGGGTTCAGCCTACGAGCAGTACGTC. Translation: CASSQGRGSAYEQYV.